This TCR beta chain stems from a study of blood T cell repertoires in COVID-19. Background on the study: Acute-phase and convalescent COVID-19 samples originated in the United States, Italy and Spain. PBMCs, B-cell-depleted T cells, or T cells provided the cDNA or gDNA that made up the material.

Methods used by the authors: Using reference gene primer amplification, nucleated cell counts were estimated. This table comes from immunoSEQ multiplex PCR, and its TCRdb copy is limited to in-frame clones, with some not included. Clonal size and the V and J genes are those of that table, whereas D and trimming came from the DNA. Of about 140,000 clones in the sample, roughly 89% were seen once. This CDR3 region has 16 residues. Trimming cost V 0 bases and J 2 bases, with 14 bases left between them. Germline assignment: CDR1 LGHNA and CDR2 YSLEER. The source of this sequence is a man in his sixties with active or convalescent COVID-19. The chain has TRBV4-3 and TRBJ2-7; D remains ambiguous. Sequencing input: peripheral blood. CDR3: CASSQEASGGTYEQYF. Written as DNA, the CDR3 is TGCGCCAGCAGCCAAGAGGCCTCCGGCGGCACCTACGAGCAGTACTTC.